One and the same sample provided the 28 T cell receptor beta chains below, sequenced in a study of CD4 and CD8 cells across lung adenocarcinoma regions (dated by TCRdb to about 2018). Library preparation used PCR. The listed sequencing device is HiSeq X Ten. TCRdb passed the public sequencing reads through fastp at Q25 and MiXCR, retaining productive beta sequences. A single entry per CDR3 protein holds the most common genes and DNA from its merged rows. The sample includes around 20,000 distinct CDR3 sequences, with approximately 54% observed a single time. About a quarter of the sample is taken by the ten largest. The material sequenced was CD8+ T cells from the center of a lung tumor. The cell subset or site label for this specimen denotes: tumor center region. These receptor sequences come from a female donor with lung adenocarcinoma. The CD4 and CD8 labels of this study may be unreliable.

This clonotype was seen repeatedly, ten times or more. The chain uses TRBV5-1 and TRBJ2-5, with 8 bases aligning to TRBD2. Germline V gene lookup returns CDR1 SGHRS and CDR2 YFSETQ. With 2 bases clipped from V and 5 bases from J, the junction kept 5 bases outside the gene matches. The CDR3 is 14 residues long. This chain's CDR3 is CASSFRVAGETQYF. The CDR3 region has the DNA TGCGCCAGCAGCTTCAGAGTAGCGGGGGAGACCCAGTACTTC.

This clonotype was counted many times. This rearrangement joins TRBV24-1 to TRBJ2-5, with 7 bases aligning to TRBD2. This CDR3 region has 15 residues. Germline CDR1 reads KGHDR; CDR2 reads SFDVKD. The V and J ends lost 4 bases and 4 bases, in that order; junction bases with no gene match: 8. As DNA, the CDR3 is TGTGCCACCAGTGAACCCCGGGAGGAGAGAGAGACCCAGTACTTC. Translated, it gives CATSEPREERETQYF.

This clonotype has a handful of counts. The junction does not match germline at one end; this may be a read error. This chain links TRBV6-1 with TRBJ2-5; 9 bases match TRBD2. The V gene's germline CDR1 is MNHNS and CDR2 SASEGT. CDR3 length equals 16 residues. For the CDR3, the DNA is TGTGCCAGCGGGGGCGGGGGGGGGGGCGACCCAGAGACCCAGTATTTC. It encodes CASGGGGGGDPETQYF.

A word on this clonotype: Since a much larger clone is just one base distant, this may be a read error. The chain carries TRBV28 and TRBJ1-5, with a tentative D call TRBD1 (6 bases). This CDR3 region has 15 residues. Germline loops: CDR1 MDHEN, CDR2 SYDVKM. The CDR3 DNA is TGTGCCAGCAGTTTATTAACAGGGCGTGGTCAGCCCCTGCATTTT. Translating gives CASSLLTGRGQPLHF.

This clonotype was seen ten or more times. This chain links TRBV27 with TRBJ2-5, with D perhaps TRBD1 or TRBD2 (5 bases each). The J call may be mistaken, given a closer DNA end match to TRBJ2-7. The germline gives CDR1 MNHEY, CDR2 SMNVEV (reference sequence). CDR3 size: 12 residues. The CDR3: CASRGRFYEQYF. CDR3 bases: TGTGCCAGCAGGGGACGGTTCTACGAGCAGTACTTC.

The rearrangement joins TRBV6-5 to TRBJ2-1; D call uncertain. This CDR3 has 11 amino acids. Germline CDR1 reads MNHEY; CDR2 reads SVGAGI. The ends were cut back, 1 base at V and 7 bases at J, with 2 bases in the middle. The CDR3 bases are TGTGCCAGCAGTTACTTGAATGAGCAGTTCTTC. Translating it yields CASSYLNEQFF.

The rearrangement joins TRBV6-1 to TRBJ2-1; TRBD1 matches at 8 bases. Germline assignment: CDR1 MNHNS and CDR2 SASEGT. V lost 4 bases to trimming and J lost 7 bases; unmatched junction nucleotides: 6. The CDR3 is 14 amino acids. The DNA for the CDR3 is TGTGCCAGCAGTGGACGACAGGGGACGAATGAGCAGTTCTTC. Its translation: CASSGRQGTNEQFF.

This clonotype came up a few times. V usage is TRBV12-3 or TRBV12-4 and J usage is TRBJ1-1; 7 nucleotides align to TRBD1. There are 15 residues in the CDR3. Trimming at V came to 6 bases and at J to 1 base, leaving 8 bases not matched to a gene. DNA for the CDR3: TGTGCCAGCAGAAGAAGACAGGGTGCGAACACTGAAGCTTTCTTT. Protein product: CASRRRQGANTEAFF.

The rearrangement links TRBV14 to TRBJ1-3, with unresolved D. The V gene lost 3 bases and the J gene lost 3 bases, with 9 bases spanning the gap. Per the germline V gene, CDR1 is SGHDN and CDR2 is FVKESK. The CDR3 is 14 amino acids. The CDR3 nucleotides are TGTGCCAGCAGCCATTGGGGAGTTGGAAACACCATATATTTT. Residues: CASSHWGVGNTIYF.

This sequence joins TRBV28 and TRBJ2-1; D is perhaps TRBD1 (7 bases). Trimming pared 6 bases from V and 10 bases from J, leaving 19 bases between. Germline CDR1 is MDHEN and CDR2 is SYDVKM. The CDR3 runs 14 residues. DNA for the CDR3: TGTGCCAGCAGCCATATAGCAGGGGGGTGGGAGCAGTTCTTC. The encoded protein is CASSHIAGGWEQFF.

This CDR3 is CASAGRGGSSQDTQYF. The CDR3 DNA sequence: TGTGCCAGCGCGGGCCGAGGGGGCTCTAGCCAAGATACGCAGTATTTT. The chain carries TRBV12-3 or TRBV12-4 and TRBJ2-3; 7 positions match TRBD1. The CDR3 extends over 16 amino acids. Trimming cost V 8 bases and J 5 bases; bases outside gene matches: 16.

This clonotype has just a few counts. The chain uses TRBV6-4 and TRBJ2-1; D unclear. Gene TRBJ2-7 matches the end of the DNA better, so the J call may be wrong. Germline assignment: CDR1 MRHNA and CDR2 SNTAGT. CDR3 length: 14 residues. The CDR3 protein is CASSDSSRLSEQYF. CDR3 in DNA: TGTGCCAGCAGTGATTCGAGTCGCTTGAGCGAGCAGTACTTC.

The chain recombines TRBV4-2 with TRBJ1-4; D is possibly TRBD1 (6 bases). The CDR3 contains 16 residues. The V end was cut by 2 bases, the J end by 3 bases, with 13 bases between. Per germline, CDR1 LGHNA and CDR2 YNFKEQ. CDR3: CASSQTPGAPNEKLFF. The CDR3 DNA sequence: TGTGCCAGCAGCCAAACTCCGGGGGCTCCTAATGAAAAACTGTTTTTT.

The chain couples TRBV10-3 to TRBJ1-1, with D uncertain. Between the trimmed V and J ends, which lost 2 bases and 8 bases, there was a span of 9 bases. The CDR3 covers 12 residues. Germline V gives CDR1 ENHRY, CDR2 SYGVKD. The CDR3 nucleotides are TGTGCCATCAGTGAGGTACCTCCAGAAGCTTTCTTT. Amino acids: CAISEVPPEAFF.

V usage is TRBV10-3 and J usage is TRBJ2-5; D is perhaps TRBD2 (6 bases). Germline V gene data show CDR1 as ENHRY and CDR2 as SYGVKD. Trimming took 2 bases from V and 8 from J, leaving 18 bases between them. CDR3 length equals 15 residues. The DNA for the CDR3 is TGTGCCATCAGTGAGGGCGAAACTAGCCTCGACACCCAGTACTTC. As protein: CAISEGETSLDTQYF.

The genes are TRBV27 and TRBJ2-4; no reliable D call. The CDR3 totals 13 residues. CDR1 and CDR2 from the germline V gene are MNHEY and SMNVEV (reference sequence). The CDR3 region has the DNA TGTGTCACCCGAGTGAGCGCCATAAATACGCAGTACTTC. This sequence encodes CVTRVSAINTQYF.

The chain combines TRBV11-2 with TRBJ2-3; D uncertain. The germline CDR1 and CDR2 sequences are SGHAT and FQNNGV. The V end lost 3 bases, the J end lost 5 bases, and 9 bases lay between the germline ends. The CDR3 is 13 amino acids. The CDR3 nucleotides are TGTGCCAGCAGCTTGATCTTTCTAGATACGCAGTATTTT. This encodes CASSLIFLDTQYF.

This clonotype was seen repeatedly, ten times or more. The V call is TRBV10-2, the J call TRBJ2-1; 7 nucleotides line up with TRBD2. The CDR3 consists of 16 residues. The V segment lost 10 bases and the J segment 4 bases; nucleotides outside the gene matches: 16. Per germline, CDR1 WSHSY and CDR2 SAAADI. Here the CDR3 reads CATSQGRRGIYNEQFF. CDR3 DNA: TGCGCCACTTCCCAGGGAAGGCGGGGGATTTACAATGAGCAGTTCTTC.

This clonotype was seen more than once but under ten times. This rearrangement joins TRBV6-1 to TRBJ1-1; 7 nucleotides agree with TRBD1. CDR1 and CDR2 (germline): MNHNS, SASEGT. The V gene end was trimmed by 5 bases and the J gene end by 6 bases; junction bases not matched to a gene: 6. This CDR3 is 13 amino acids long. This chain's CDR3 is CASSQQDRAEAFF. For the CDR3, the DNA is TGTGCCAGCAGTCAACAAGACAGGGCTGAAGCTTTCTTT.

This clonotype was counted between two and nine times. The chain links TRBV12-3 or TRBV12-4 to TRBJ1-1, with TRBD1 matching 7 bases. V gave up 3 bases and J gave up 5 bases; unmatched junction bases: 3. The CDR3 has 13 amino acids. CDR3: CASSLQGVTEAFF. CDR3 coding DNA: TGTGCCAGCAGTTTGCAGGGGGTTACTGAAGCTTTCTTT.

This clonotype was observed a handful of times. The chain uses TRBV6-5 and TRBJ1-6, with a weak D call TRBD1 (6 bases). Germline V gene data show CDR1 as MNHEY and CDR2 as SVGAGI. This CDR3 is 14 amino acids long. Trimming stripped 0 bases from V and 7 bases from J, with 7 bases between. The CDR3: CASSYSQGNSPLHF. In DNA form, the CDR3 reads TGTGCCAGCAGTTACTCGCAGGGGAATTCACCCCTCCACTTT.

This chain links TRBV6-5 with TRBJ2-1; a weak D match, TRBD1 (5 bases). Germline V CDR1 and CDR2: MNHEY, SVGAGI. This CDR3 comprises 12 residues. The V and J ends lost 4 bases and 15 bases respectively, with 16 bases between them. The CDR3, as DNA: TGTGCCAGCAGTTCGGATAGTGCAGGGCCGTTCTTC. Protein sequence: CASSSDSAGPFF.

The rearrangement joins TRBV27 to TRBJ2-1, with a possible D match to TRBD2 (6 bases). Germline V gives CDR1 MNHEY, CDR2 SMNVEV (reference sequence). The CDR3 is 14 amino acids. With 2 bases removed from V and 10 bases from J, the gap between germline ends came to 15 bases. Here the CDR3 DNA reads TGTGCCAGCAGTTTACGAACTGCGGGGATCGAGCAGTTCTTC. It yields the protein CASSLRTAGIEQFF.

This clonotype has ten or more counts. This chain joins TRBV11-2 and TRBJ2-1, with 7 positions matching TRBD2. The J segment lost 14 bases and the V segment lost 5 bases, leaving 9 bases of the junction unmatched. CDR3 length: 12 amino acids. Germline CDR1 is SGHAT and CDR2 is FQNNGV. As DNA, the CDR3 is TGTGCCAGCAGCCTTAGCGGGTTGGGGGAGTTCTTC. Translation gives CASSLSGLGEFF.

Details on this clonotype: The junction does not match germline at one end; this may be a read error. The CDR3 DNA reads TGTGCCAGCCGGGTCCCGGGGCGGGGAGCCAAAAACACTCAGTATTTC. This sequence encodes CASRVPGRGAKNTQYF. V gene TRBV27 combines with J gene TRBJ2-4, with D maybe TRBD2 (6 bases). Germline CDR1 and CDR2: MNHEY and SMNVEV (reference sequence). This CDR3 region has 16 residues.

This clonotype was recorded at least ten times. V usage is TRBV6-1 and J usage is TRBJ1-4; D might be TRBD1 (5 bases). CDR3 length: 16 amino acids. Germline V gives CDR1 MNHNS, CDR2 SASEGT. Trimming stripped 4 bases from V and 0 bases from J, with 12 bases between. CDR3 coding DNA: TGTGCCAGCAGTGCCCGACAGACAACAACTAATGAAAAACTGTTTTTT. This translates into CASSARQTTTNEKLFF.

About this clonotype: Since the CDR3 does not end with the conserved phenylalanine or tryptophan, this likely comes from a read error. Because the CDR3's place on the DNA is in doubt, the DNA is left out and the CDR3 is given as listed by TCRdb. This chain connects TRBV15 to TRBJ2-5. Ends included, the CDR3 has 8 residues. Germline V gene sequence: CDR1 LNHNV, CDR2 YYDKDF (reference sequence). The CDR3 here is CPPAKQQL.

J is TRBJ2-5 and V is TRBV6-5; 12 positions agree with TRBD2. The J call may be in error: the DNA end matches TRBJ2-7 better. CDR1 MNHEY and CDR2 SVGAGI come from the germline V gene. The CDR3 covers 17 residues. CDR3 in amino acids: CASSYSGASGRAYEQYF. The CDR3 DNA follows: TGTGCCAGCAGTTACTCCGGGGCTAGCGGGAGGGCCTACGAGCAGTACTTC.